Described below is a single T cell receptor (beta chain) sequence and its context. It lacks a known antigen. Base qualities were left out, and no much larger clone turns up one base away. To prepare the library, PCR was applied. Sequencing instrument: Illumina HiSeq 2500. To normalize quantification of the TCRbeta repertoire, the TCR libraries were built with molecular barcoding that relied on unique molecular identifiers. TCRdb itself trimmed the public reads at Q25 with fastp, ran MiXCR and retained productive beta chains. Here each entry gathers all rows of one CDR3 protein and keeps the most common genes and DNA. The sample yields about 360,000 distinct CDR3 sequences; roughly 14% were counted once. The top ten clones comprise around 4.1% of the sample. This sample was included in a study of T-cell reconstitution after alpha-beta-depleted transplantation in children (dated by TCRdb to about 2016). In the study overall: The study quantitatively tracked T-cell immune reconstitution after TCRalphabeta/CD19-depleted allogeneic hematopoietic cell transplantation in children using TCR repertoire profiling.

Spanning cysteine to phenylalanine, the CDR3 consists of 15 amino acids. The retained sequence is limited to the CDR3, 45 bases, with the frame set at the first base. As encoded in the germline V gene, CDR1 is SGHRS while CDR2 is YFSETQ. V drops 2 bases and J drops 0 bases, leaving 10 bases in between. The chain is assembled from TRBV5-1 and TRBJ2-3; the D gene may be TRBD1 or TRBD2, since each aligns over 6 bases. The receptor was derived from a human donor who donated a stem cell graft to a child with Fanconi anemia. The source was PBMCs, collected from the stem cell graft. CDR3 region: CASSLTGASTDTQYF. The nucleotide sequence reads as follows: TGCGCCAGCAGCTTAACGGGGGCTAGCACAGATACGCAGTATTTT.